This T cell receptor beta chain comes out of a study of cytomegalovirus exposure and HLA in healthy donors. Study observations and caveats: The authors reported that TCR beta sequences could predict HLA-A and HLA-B alleles. These predictions were accurate for most subjects in the first cohort. Productive status was seen about 90% or about 30% of the time for most TCR beta V segments in an earlier analysis. It was taken for granted in presence/absence analyses that sequencing depth across donors was roughly uniform. One variant, a missense change in DCLRE1C, was linked in a later analysis to TCR beta V- and J-gene trimming.

The CDR3 length is 16 residues. Germline CDR1 is SGHNT and CDR2 is YYREEE (reference sequence). The V end lost 1 base, the J end lost 6 bases, and 17 bases lay between the germline ends. PCR amplification relied on 60 Vbeta primers (plus 13 Jbeta primers). Data came from immunoSEQ multiplex PCR; TCRdb stores just in-frame clones and leaves some out. This sample has about 110,000 clones, with under 70% found just once. This clone was seen only once. Its antigen is currently unknown. Sequencing input: PBMCs. The receptor comes from a man younger than 45 in good health and CMV-seropositive. The chain couples TRBV5-4 to TRBJ2-4, with a weak D call TRBD2 (7 bases). In DNA form, the CDR3 reads TGTGCCAGCAGCTTGAGGGGGGAGGGGCAAGGAAACATTCAGTACTTC. Protein sequence: CASSLRGEGQGNIQYF.